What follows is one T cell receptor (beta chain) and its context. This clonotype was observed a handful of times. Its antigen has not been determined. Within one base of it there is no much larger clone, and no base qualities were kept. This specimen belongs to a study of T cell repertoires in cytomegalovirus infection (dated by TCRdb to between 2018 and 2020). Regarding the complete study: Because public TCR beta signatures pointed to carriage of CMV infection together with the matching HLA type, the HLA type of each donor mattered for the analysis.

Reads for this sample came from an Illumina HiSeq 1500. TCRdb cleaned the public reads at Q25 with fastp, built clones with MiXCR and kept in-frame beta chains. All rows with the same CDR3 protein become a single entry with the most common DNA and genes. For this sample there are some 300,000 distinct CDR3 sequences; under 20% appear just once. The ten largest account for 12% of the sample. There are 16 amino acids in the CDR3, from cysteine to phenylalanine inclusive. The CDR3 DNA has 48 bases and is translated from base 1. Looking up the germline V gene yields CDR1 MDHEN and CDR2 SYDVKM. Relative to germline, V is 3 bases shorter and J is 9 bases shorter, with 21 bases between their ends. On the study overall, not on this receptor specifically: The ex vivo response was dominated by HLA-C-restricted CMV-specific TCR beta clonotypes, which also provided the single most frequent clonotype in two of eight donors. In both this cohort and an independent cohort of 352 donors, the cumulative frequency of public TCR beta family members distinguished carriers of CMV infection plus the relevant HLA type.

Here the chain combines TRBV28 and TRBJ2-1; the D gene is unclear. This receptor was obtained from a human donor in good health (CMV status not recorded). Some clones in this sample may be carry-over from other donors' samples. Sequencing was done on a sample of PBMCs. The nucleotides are TGTGCCAGCAGTTTCTCGATCCGCCGTCTCGTGGGTGAGCAGTTCTTC. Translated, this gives CASSFSIRRLVGEQFF. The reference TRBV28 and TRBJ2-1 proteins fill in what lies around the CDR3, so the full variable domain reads DVKVTQSSRYLVKRTGEKVFLECVQDMDHENMFWYRQDPGLGLRLIYFSYDVKMKEKGDIPEGYSVSREKKERFSLILESASTNQTSMYLCASSFSIRRLVGEQFFGPGTRLTVL.